A selection of T cell receptor beta chains follows, all from one sample in a study of blood T cells in healthy people across ages. TCRdb reprocessed the 5' RACE reads with MiXCR, giving one entry per CDR3 protein. The data contain almost 1 million distinct CDR3 sequences, around 54% of them singletons. Sequences were obtained from blood. The source of these receptors is a woman between 55 and 75 years old in good health. CDR3s include the opening cysteine and the closing phenylalanine or tryptophan. Fields, in order: J gene, V gene, CDR3 length, D gene, clone size, CDR3 protein, CDR3 DNA. The D gene is left open where the match is weak. The size field is filled for only some rows; it gives once, few, many or a size class.

j_call: TRBJ2-3
v_call: TRBV18
cdr3_length: 18
d_call: .
clone_size: .
cdr3_aa: CASSPLNSGGLSTDTQYF
cdr3_nt: TGTGCCAGCTCACCACTTAATTCCGGGGGGCTATCCACAGATACGCAGTATTTT

j_call: TRBJ1-2
v_call: TRBV12-3/TRBV12-4
cdr3_length: 15
d_call: TRBD1
clone_size: .
cdr3_aa: CAGSLMGQGVAGYTF
cdr3_nt: TGTGCCGGCAGTTTAATGGGACAGGGGGTAGCTGGCTACACCTTC

j_call: TRBJ2-7
v_call: TRBV14
cdr3_length: 14
d_call: .
clone_size: .
cdr3_aa: CAGSHPEDRYEQYF
cdr3_nt: TGTGCCGGCAGCCACCCGGAGGATAGGTACGAGCAGTACTTC

j_call: TRBJ1-2
v_call: TRBV3-1
cdr3_length: 13
d_call: TRBD1
clone_size: .
cdr3_aa: CASSGTESYDYTF
cdr3_nt: TGTGCCAGCAGCGGGACAGAGAGCTATGACTACACCTTC

j_call: TRBJ2-1
v_call: TRBV29-1
cdr3_length: 13
d_call: .
clone_size: .
cdr3_aa: CSVWAGTEDEQFF
cdr3_nt: TGCAGCGTTTGGGCAGGCACTGAGGATGAGCAGTTCTTC

j_call: TRBJ2-5
v_call: TRBV5-1
cdr3_length: 12
d_call: .
clone_size: .
cdr3_aa: CASSNQGETQYF
cdr3_nt: TGCGCCAGCAGCAACCAGGGAGAGACCCAGTACTTC

j_call: TRBJ2-5
v_call: TRBV7-9
cdr3_length: 11
d_call: .
clone_size: few
cdr3_aa: CASASLETQYF
cdr3_nt: TGTGCCAGCGCATCTCTTGAGACCCAGTACTTC

j_call: TRBJ2-5
v_call: TRBV21-1
cdr3_length: 17
d_call: .
clone_size: .
cdr3_aa: CASSQGLANDIQETQYF
cdr3_nt: TGTGCCAGCAGCCAGGGACTAGCGAATGATATACAAGAGACCCAGTACTTC

j_call: TRBJ2-7
v_call: TRBV7-9
cdr3_length: 15
d_call: .
clone_size: once
cdr3_aa: CASSLAGQDYNEQYF
cdr3_nt: TGTGCCAGCAGCTTAGCGGGCCAGGACTACAATGAGCAGTACTTC

j_call: TRBJ2-6
v_call: TRBV4-3
cdr3_length: 19
d_call: .
clone_size: .
cdr3_aa: CASSQEYGGFYSGANVLTF
cdr3_nt: TGCGCCAGCAGCCAAGAATACGGGGGATTTTACTCTGGGGCCAACGTCCTGACTTTC

j_call: TRBJ2-3
v_call: TRBV24-1
cdr3_length: 19
d_call: .
clone_size: few
cdr3_aa: CATSVKFGSKGLSTDTQYF
cdr3_nt: TGTGCCACCAGTGTGAAGTTTGGGAGTAAGGGGCTTAGCACAGATACGCAGTATTTT

j_call: TRBJ2-3
v_call: TRBV11-3
cdr3_length: 18
d_call: TRBD1
clone_size: few
cdr3_aa: CASSIHGATGTAKDTQYF
cdr3_nt: TGTGCCAGCAGCATTCATGGGGCTACCGGGACAGCAAAAGATACGCAGTATTTT

j_call: TRBJ2-1
v_call: TRBV29-1
cdr3_length: 11
d_call: .
clone_size: .
cdr3_aa: CSVSRVNEQFF
cdr3_nt: TGCAGCGTTTCCAGGGTCAATGAGCAGTTCTTC

j_call: TRBJ1-2
v_call: TRBV6-1
cdr3_length: 18
d_call: .
clone_size: .
cdr3_aa: CASSPWIEADSYNYGYTF
cdr3_nt: TGTGCCAGCAGCCCTTGGATTGAAGCCGACAGTTACAACTATGGCTACACCTTC

j_call: TRBJ2-1
v_call: TRBV4-3
cdr3_length: 16
d_call: .
clone_size: once
cdr3_aa: CASSRGAGGRYNEQFF
cdr3_nt: TGCGCCAGCAGCCGAGGGGCCGGGGGCCGTTACAATGAGCAGTTCTTC

j_call: TRBJ2-6
v_call: TRBV12-3/TRBV12-4
cdr3_length: 13
d_call: .
clone_size: few
cdr3_aa: CASRSFGANVLTF
cdr3_nt: TGTGCCAGCAGGTCTTTCGGGGCCAACGTCCTGACTTTC

j_call: TRBJ1-4
v_call: TRBV7-8
cdr3_length: 14
d_call: .
clone_size: .
cdr3_aa: CAGPPRATNEKLFF
cdr3_nt: TGTGCCGGCCCTCCTCGGGCAACTAATGAAAAACTGTTTTTT

j_call: TRBJ2-5
v_call: TRBV28
cdr3_length: 13
d_call: .
clone_size: .
cdr3_aa: CASNQVTYNEQYF
cdr3_nt: TGTGCCAGCAACCAGGTCACCTACAATGAGCAGTACTTC

j_call: TRBJ2-7
v_call: TRBV20-1
cdr3_length: 13
d_call: .
clone_size: .
cdr3_aa: CSAETSPSYEQYF
cdr3_nt: TGCAGTGCCGAGACTAGTCCCTCCTACGAGCAGTACTTC

j_call: TRBJ2-3
v_call: TRBV20-1
cdr3_length: 16
d_call: TRBD2
clone_size: .
cdr3_aa: CSASSGLAAFKDTQYF
cdr3_nt: TGCAGTGCTAGTTCAGGACTAGCGGCTTTCAAGGATACGCAGTATTTT